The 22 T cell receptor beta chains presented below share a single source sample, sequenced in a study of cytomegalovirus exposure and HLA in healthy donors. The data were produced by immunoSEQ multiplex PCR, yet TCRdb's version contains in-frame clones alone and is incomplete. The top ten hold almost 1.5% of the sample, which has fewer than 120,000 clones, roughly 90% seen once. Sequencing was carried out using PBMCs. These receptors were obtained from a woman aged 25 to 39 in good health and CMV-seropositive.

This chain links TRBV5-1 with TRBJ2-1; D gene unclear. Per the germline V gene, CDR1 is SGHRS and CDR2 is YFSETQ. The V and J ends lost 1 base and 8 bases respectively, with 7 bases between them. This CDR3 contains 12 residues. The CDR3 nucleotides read TGCGCCAGCAGCTTGATCTGGCATGAGCAGTTCTTC. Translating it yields CASSLIWHEQFF. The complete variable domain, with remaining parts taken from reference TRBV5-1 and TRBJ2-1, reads KAGVTQTPRYLIKTRGQQVTLSCSPISGHRSVSWYQQTPGQGLQFLFEYFSETQRNKGNFPGRFSGRQFSNSRSEMNVSTLELGDSALYLCASSLIWHEQFFGPGTRLTVL.

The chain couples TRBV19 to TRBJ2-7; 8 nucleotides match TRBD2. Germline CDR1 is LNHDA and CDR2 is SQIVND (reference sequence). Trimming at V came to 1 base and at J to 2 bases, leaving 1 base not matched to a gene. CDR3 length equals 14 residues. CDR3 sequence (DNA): TGTGCCAGTAGTATAGTAGCGGGGACCTACGAGCAGTACTTC. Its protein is CASSIVAGTYEQYF.

CDR3: CASSLGQENGYTF. CDR3 coding DNA: TGTGCCAGCAGTTTGGGACAGGAAAATGGCTACACCTTC. The chain employs TRBV28 and TRBJ1-2; 8 bases agree with TRBD1. The CDR3 runs 13 residues. The V gene's germline CDR1 is MDHEN and CDR2 SYDVKM. The V gene end was trimmed by 3 bases and the J gene end by 6 bases; junction bases not matched to a gene: 3.

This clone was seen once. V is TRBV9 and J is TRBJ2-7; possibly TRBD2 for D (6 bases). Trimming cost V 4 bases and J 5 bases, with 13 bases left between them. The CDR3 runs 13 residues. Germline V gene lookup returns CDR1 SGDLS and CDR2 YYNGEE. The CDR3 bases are TGTGCCAGCAGCTCGGGAGTAGTGGACGAGCAGTACTTC. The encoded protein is CASSSGVVDEQYF.

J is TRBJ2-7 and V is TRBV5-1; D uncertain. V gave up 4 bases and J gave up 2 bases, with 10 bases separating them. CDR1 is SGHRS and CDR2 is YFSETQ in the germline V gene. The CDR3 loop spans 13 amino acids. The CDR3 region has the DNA TGCGCCAGCAGCGCGGATAATACCTACGAGCAGTACTTC. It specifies CASSADNTYEQYF.

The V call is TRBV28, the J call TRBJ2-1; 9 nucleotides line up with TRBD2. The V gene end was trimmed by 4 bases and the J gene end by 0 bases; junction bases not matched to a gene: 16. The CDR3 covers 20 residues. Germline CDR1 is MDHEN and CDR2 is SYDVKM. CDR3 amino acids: CASSSVSAGAGGGSYNEQFF. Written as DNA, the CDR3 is TGTGCCAGCAGTTCAGTCTCAGCGGGAGCGGGGGGCGGCTCCTACAATGAGCAGTTCTTC.

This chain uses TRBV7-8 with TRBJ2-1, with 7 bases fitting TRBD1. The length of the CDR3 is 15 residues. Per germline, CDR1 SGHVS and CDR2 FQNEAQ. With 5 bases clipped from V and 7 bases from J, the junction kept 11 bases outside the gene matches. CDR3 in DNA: TGTGCCAGCAGCCCCGGTCAGGGGGTTACAAATGAGCAGTTCTTC. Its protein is CASSPGQGVTNEQFF.

The CDR3 region is CASSEERDFYGYTF. Here the CDR3 DNA reads TGTGCCAGCAGTGAAGAAAGGGACTTCTATGGCTACACCTTC. The chain has TRBV2 and TRBJ1-2; TRBD1 is a possible D gene (5 bases). V lost 1 base, J lost 4 bases, and 10 bases lay in between. Germline lookup yields CDR1 SNHLY and CDR2 FYNNEI. This CDR3 is 14 amino acids long. Using reference TRBV2 and TRBJ1-2 for the parts outside the CDR3, the full variable domain is EPEVTQTPSHQVTQMGQEVILRCVPISNHLYFYWYRQILGQKVEFLVSFYNNEISEKSEIFDDQFSVERPDGSNFTLKIRSTKLEDSAMYFCASSEERDFYGYTFGSGTRLTVV.

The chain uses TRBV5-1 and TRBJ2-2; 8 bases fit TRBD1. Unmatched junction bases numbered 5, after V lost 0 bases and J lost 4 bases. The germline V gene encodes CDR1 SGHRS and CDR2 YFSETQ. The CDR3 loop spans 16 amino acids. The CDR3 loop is CASSLAEQGVTGELFF. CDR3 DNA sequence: TGCGCCAGCAGCTTGGCCGAACAGGGGGTCACCGGGGAGCTGTTTTTT.

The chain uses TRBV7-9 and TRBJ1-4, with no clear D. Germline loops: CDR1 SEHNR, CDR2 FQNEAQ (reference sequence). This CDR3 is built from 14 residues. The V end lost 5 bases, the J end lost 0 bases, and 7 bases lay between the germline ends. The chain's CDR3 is CASSPYTTNEKLFF. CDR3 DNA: TGTGCCAGCAGCCCTTACACAACTAATGAAAAACTGTTTTTT.

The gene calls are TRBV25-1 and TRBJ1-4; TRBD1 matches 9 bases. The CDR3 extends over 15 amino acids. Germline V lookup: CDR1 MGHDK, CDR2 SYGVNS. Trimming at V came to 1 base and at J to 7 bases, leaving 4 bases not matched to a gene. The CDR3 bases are TGTGCCAGCAGTGAATCGGGACAGGGAGGTGAAAAACTGTTTTTT. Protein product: CASSESGQGGEKLFF.

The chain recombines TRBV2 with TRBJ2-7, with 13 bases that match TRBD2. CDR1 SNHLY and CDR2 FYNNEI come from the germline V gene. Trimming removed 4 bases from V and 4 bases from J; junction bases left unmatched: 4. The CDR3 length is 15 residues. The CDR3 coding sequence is TGTGCCAGCAGTGGGACTAGCGGGAGTCTATACGAGCAGTACTTC. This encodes CASSGTSGSLYEQYF.

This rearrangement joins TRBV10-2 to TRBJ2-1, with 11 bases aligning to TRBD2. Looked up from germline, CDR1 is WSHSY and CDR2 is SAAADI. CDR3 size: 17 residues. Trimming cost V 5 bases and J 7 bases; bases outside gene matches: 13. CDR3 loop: CASSSGSGRARKNEQFF. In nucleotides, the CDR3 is TGCGCCAGCAGTAGCGGTAGCGGGAGGGCCAGGAAAAATGAGCAGTTCTTC.

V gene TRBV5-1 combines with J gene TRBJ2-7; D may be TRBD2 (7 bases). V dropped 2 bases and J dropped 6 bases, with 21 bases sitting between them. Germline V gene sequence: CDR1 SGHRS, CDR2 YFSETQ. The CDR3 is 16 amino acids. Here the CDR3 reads CASSLAKTGSGGEQYF. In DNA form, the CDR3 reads TGCGCCAGCAGCTTAGCGAAGACAGGTTCGGGAGGCGAGCAGTACTTC.

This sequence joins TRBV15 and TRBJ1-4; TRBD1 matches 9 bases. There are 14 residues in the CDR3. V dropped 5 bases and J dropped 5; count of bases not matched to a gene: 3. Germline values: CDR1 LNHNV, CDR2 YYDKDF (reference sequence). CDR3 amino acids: CATSVGQGNEKLFF. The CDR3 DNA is TGTGCCACCAGCGTGGGACAGGGAAATGAAAAACTGTTTTTT. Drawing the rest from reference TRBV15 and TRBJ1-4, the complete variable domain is DAMVIQNPRYQVTQFGKPVTLSCSQTLNHNVMYWYQQKSSQAPKLLFHYYDKDFNNEADTPDNFQSRRPNTSFCFLDIRSPGLGDTAMYLCATSVGQGNEKLFFGSGTQLSVL.

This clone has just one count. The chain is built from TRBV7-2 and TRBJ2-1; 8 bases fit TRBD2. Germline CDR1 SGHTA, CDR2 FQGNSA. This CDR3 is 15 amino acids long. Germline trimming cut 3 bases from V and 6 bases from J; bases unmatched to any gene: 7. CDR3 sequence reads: CASSFPTSGINEQFF. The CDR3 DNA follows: TGTGCCAGCAGCTTCCCCACTAGCGGAATCAATGAGCAGTTCTTC.

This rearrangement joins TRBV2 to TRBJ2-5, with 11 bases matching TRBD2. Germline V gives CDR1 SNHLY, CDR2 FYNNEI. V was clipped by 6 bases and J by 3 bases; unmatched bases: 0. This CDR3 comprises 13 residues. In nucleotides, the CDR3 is TGTGCCAGCAGGACTAGCGGGAAAGAGACCCAGTACTTC. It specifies CASRTSGKETQYF. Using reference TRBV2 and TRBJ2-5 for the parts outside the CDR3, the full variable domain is EPEVTQTPSHQVTQMGQEVILRCVPISNHLYFYWYRQILGQKVEFLVSFYNNEISEKSEIFDDQFSVERPDGSNFTLKIRSTKLEDSAMYFCASRTSGKETQYFGPGTRLLVL.

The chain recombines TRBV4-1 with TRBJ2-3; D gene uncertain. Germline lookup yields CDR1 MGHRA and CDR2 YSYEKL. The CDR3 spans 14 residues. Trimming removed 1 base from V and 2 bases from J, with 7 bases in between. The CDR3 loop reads CASSQGPSTDTQYF. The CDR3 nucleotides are TGCGCCAGCAGCCAAGGGCCATCCACAGATACGCAGTATTTT.

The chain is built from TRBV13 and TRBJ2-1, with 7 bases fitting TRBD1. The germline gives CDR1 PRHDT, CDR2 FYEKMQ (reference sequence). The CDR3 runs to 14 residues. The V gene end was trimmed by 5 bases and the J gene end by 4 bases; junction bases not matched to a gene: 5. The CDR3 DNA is TGTGCCAGCAGCGACAGGGACAGATACAATGAGCAGTTCTTC. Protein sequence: CASSDRDRYNEQFF.

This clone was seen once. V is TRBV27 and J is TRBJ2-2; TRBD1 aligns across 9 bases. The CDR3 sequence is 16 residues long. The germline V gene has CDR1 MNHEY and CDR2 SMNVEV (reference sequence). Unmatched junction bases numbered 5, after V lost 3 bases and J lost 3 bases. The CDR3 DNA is TGTGCCAGCAGTTTGGGACAGGGATGGGACACCGGGGAGCTGTTTTTT. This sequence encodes CASSLGQGWDTGELFF.

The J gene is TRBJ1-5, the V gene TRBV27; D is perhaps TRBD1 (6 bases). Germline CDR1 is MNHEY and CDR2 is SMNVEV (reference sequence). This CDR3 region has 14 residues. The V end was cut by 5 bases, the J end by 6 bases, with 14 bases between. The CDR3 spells CASSPSRGSQPQHF. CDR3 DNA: TGTGCCAGCAGTCCATCCAGGGGTTCTCAGCCCCAGCATTTT.

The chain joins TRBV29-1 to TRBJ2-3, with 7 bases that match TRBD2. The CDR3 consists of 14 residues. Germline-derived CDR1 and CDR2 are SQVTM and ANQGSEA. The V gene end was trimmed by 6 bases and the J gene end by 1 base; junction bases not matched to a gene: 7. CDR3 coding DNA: TGCAGCGTCACTTGGGGGGGTGGCACAGATACGCAGTATTTT. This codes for CSVTWGGGTDTQYF.